This is a list of T cell receptor beta chains from one sample in a study of CD8 T cells in Susac syndrome. TCRdb passed the immunoSEQ multiplex PCR reads through MiXCR, listing each CDR3 protein once. The table lists 150,000 or so distinct CDR3 sequences, 90% to 95% of them singletons. Sequenced: CD4+ T cells from PBMCs. Receptors were obtained from a human donor in good health. Each CDR3 is given with its conserved first and last residue. The D gene is left open where the match is weak. Clone size is shown for a subset of rows, as once, few, many or a class of expanded clone.

>TRBD1|few|TRBJ2-7|TRBV5-1
CASSSKGASYEQYF
TGCGCCAGCAGCTCAAAGGGGGCCTCCTACGAGCAGTACTTC
>TRBD1|.|TRBJ1-5|TRBV18
CASSPSQGTGNQPQHF
TGTGCCAGCTCACCGTCACAGGGGACGGGCAATCAGCCCCAGCATTTT
>.|.|TRBJ1-4|TRBV3-1
CASSHRVNNEKLFF
TGTGCCAGCAGCCACAGGGTCAATAATGAAAAACTGTTTTTT
>.|.|TRBJ2-1|TRBV14
CASSQGGIGQFF
TGTGCCAGCAGCCAAGGGGGAATAGGGCAGTTCTTC
>.|.|TRBJ1-5|TRBV29-1
CSARASNQPQHF
TGCAGCGCCAGGGCAAGTAATCAGCCCCAGCATTTT
>.|.|TRBJ2-3|TRBV6-5
CASFGGGAQYF
TGTGCCAGCTTTGGGGGGGGCGCGCAGTATTTT
>.|once|TRBJ2-3|TRBV5-4
CASSLGEHTQYF
TGTGCCAGCAGCTTGGGAGAACATACGCAGTATTTT
>.|.|TRBJ2-2|TRBV7-2
CASSLAGGHAGELFF
TGTGCCAGCAGCTTAGCGGGGGGGCACGCCGGGGAGCTGTTTTTT
>TRBD2|.|TRBJ2-5|TRBV9
CASSVQGGGGPGISETQYF
TGTGCCAGCAGCGTACAAGGCGGGGGGGGGCCGGGAATTTCGGAGACCCAGTACTTC
>TRBD1|.|TRBJ1-1|TRBV6-1
CASSEISTGAFF
TGTGCCAGCAGTGAAATTTCGACAGGGGCTTTCTTT
>.|.|TRBJ1-5|TRBV6-6
CASSYGRQVNQPQHF
TGTGCCAGCAGTTACGGCCGGCAGGTCAATCAGCCCCAGCATTTT
>TRBD2|.|TRBJ2-2|TRBV20-1
CSARDWGGYTGELFF
TGCAGTGCTAGAGATTGGGGAGGGTACACCGGGGAGCTGTTTTTT
>.|.|TRBJ1-2|TRBV7-6
CASSLALRAHYGYTF
TGTGCCAGCAGCTTAGCGCTCAGGGCCCACTATGGCTACACCTTC
>TRBD1|.|TRBJ1-4|TRBV2
CASSAQGAANEKLFF
TGTGCCAGCAGTGCGCAGGGGGCCGCTAATGAAAAACTGTTTTTT
>.|few|TRBJ2-6|TRBV2
CASSDTSGANVLTF
TGTGCCAGCAGTGATACCTCTGGGGCCAACGTCCTGACTTTC
>TRBD1|.|TRBJ2-6|TRBV3-1
CASSLIDRETNVLTF
TGTGCCAGCAGCCTGATAGACAGGGAAACCAACGTCCTGACTTTC
>TRBD1|.|TRBJ2-2|TRBV5-6
CASSLFGQGNAGELFF
TGTGCCAGCAGCTTGTTTGGACAGGGTAACGCCGGGGAGCTGTTTTTT
>TRBD2|.|TRBJ2-3|TRBV3-1
CASSQIAGPTDTQYF
TGTGCCAGCAGCCAGATAGCGGGACCCACAGATACGCAGTATTTT
>.|.|TRBJ1-1|TRBV2
CASNIRVEAFF
TGTGCCAGCAATATTCGGGTTGAAGCTTTCTTT
>.|.|TRBJ1-3|TRBV29-1
CSVESSHSGNTIYF
TGCAGCGTTGAGAGCAGCCACTCTGGAAACACCATATATTTT
>TRBD1|.|TRBJ1-2|TRBV5-1
CASSETGAYGYTF
TGCGCCAGCAGCGAGACAGGGGCCTATGGCTACACCTTC
>.|.|TRBJ2-3|TRBV18
CASSPRDSSTDTQYF
TGTGCCAGCTCACCACGGGACTCGAGCACAGATACGCAGTATTTT
>.|.|TRBJ2-5|TRBV10-3
CAISLSEGETQYF
TGTGCCATCAGCCTATCAGAGGGAGAGACCCAGTACTTC
>TRBD1|once|TRBJ1-4|TRBV19
CASTTGVEKLFF
TGTGCCAGTACGACAGGGGTGGAAAAACTGTTTTTT
>.|.|TRBJ1-1|TRBV2
CASSREGGTEAFF
TGTGCCAGCAGTCGGGAGGGAGGGACTGAAGCTTTCTTT
>TRBD1|.|TRBJ1-4|TRBV19
CASSGTVNEKLFF
TGTGCCAGTAGCGGGACAGTTAATGAAAAACTGTTTTTT
>.|few|TRBJ2-4|TRBV6-2/TRBV6-3
CASSYLGRSAKNIQYF
TGTGCCAGCAGTTACCTTGGCCGGTCGGCCAAAAACATTCAGTACTTC
>TRBD1|.|TRBJ1-1|TRBV19
CASSKGAYTEAFF
TGTGCCAGTAGCAAGGGGGCTTACACTGAAGCTTTCTTT
>.|.|TRBJ1-5|TRBV4-1
CASSQDWGQIHQPQHF
TGCGCCAGCAGCCAAGATTGGGGGCAGATTCATCAGCCCCAGCATTTT
>.|.|TRBJ1-3|TRBV3-1
CASSHIPGPGGNTIYF
TGTGCCAGCAGCCACATCCCCGGGCCCGGTGGGAACACCATATATTTT
>.|.|TRBJ2-6|TRBV15
CATSRDGPGAAGANVLTF
TGTGCCACCAGCAGAGATGGTCCGGGGGCGGCAGGGGCCAACGTCCTGACTTTC
>TRBD2|once|TRBJ2-3|TRBV3-1
CASSLFVTSGGLDTQYF
TGTGCCAGCAGCCTATTCGTGACTAGCGGGGGCCTAGATACGCAGTATTTT
>.|.|TRBJ1-5|TRBV7-2
CASSWTVQKPQHF
TGTGCCAGCAGCTGGACAGTCCAAAAGCCCCAGCATTTT
>.|.|TRBJ2-1|TRBV3-1
CASSQSDARSYNEQFF
TGTGCCAGCAGCCAATCGGACGCCCGCTCCTACAATGAGCAGTTCTTC
>.|few|TRBJ1-2|TRBV3-1
CASSPGPGGYTF
TGTGCCAGCAGCCCGGGACCCGGGGGCTACACCTTC
>.|.|TRBJ2-3|TRBV10-3
CATRRGLQGTDTQYF
TGTGCCACCCGCCGGGGCCTCCAGGGCACAGATACGCAGTATTTT
>.|.|TRBJ1-2|TRBV20-1
CSARPFGPGTYTF
TGCAGTGCTCGACCCTTCGGACCGGGGACTTACACCTTC
>.|.|TRBJ2-3|TRBV20-1
CSPRGGDTQYF
TGCAGCCCTAGGGGGGGCGATACGCAGTATTTT
>.|.|TRBJ2-2|TRBV3-1
CASSQVGWSGELFF
TGTGCCAGCAGCCAAGTCGGCTGGTCCGGGGAGCTGTTTTTT
>.|once|TRBJ2-2|TRBV5-1
CASSLIEGATGELFF
TGCGCCAGCAGCTTGATAGAGGGAGCCACCGGGGAGCTGTTTTTT
>.|.|TRBJ2-7|TRBV5-6
CASSLSTTSSSYEQYF
TGTGCCAGCAGCTTGTCCACGACATCCAGCTCCTACGAGCAGTACTTC